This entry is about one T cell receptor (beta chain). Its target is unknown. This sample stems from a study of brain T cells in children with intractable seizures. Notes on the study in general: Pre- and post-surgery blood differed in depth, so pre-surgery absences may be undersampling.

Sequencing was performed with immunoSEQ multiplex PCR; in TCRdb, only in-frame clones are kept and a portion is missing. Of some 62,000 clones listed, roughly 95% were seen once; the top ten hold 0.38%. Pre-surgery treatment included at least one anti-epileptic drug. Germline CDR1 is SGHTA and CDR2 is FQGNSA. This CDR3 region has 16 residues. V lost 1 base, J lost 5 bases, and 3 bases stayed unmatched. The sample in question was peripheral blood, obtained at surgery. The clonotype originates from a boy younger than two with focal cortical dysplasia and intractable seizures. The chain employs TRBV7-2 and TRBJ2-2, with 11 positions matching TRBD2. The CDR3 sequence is CASSLELAGATGELFF. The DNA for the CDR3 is TGTGCCAGCAGCTTAGAACTAGCGGGGGCGACCGGGGAGCTGTTTTTT.